This record looks at one TCR beta chain sequence and its context. Adaptor-ligated barcode primers were used to amplify TRBV12-4/TRBJ1-2 clonotypes. A single record per CDR3 protein comes from TCRdb applying MiXCR to the multiplex PCR reads. This table has 450 to 550 distinct CDR3 sequences, approximately 11% appearing once. V shed 3 bases and J shed 0 bases, with 8 bases lying between them. This CDR3 comprises 14 residues. Source material: naive CD4+ T cells sorted from blood. Subset indicated: naive CD4+ T cells, CD4+CD45RA+CD25-. The rearrangement joins TRBV12-3 or TRBV12-4 to TRBJ1-2; D remains ambiguous. The source of this sequence is a female donor with breast cancer. The chain's CDR3 is CASSFRSPNYGYTF. The CDR3 DNA is TGTGCCAGCAGTTTCAGGAGTCCTAACTATGGCTACACCTTC.